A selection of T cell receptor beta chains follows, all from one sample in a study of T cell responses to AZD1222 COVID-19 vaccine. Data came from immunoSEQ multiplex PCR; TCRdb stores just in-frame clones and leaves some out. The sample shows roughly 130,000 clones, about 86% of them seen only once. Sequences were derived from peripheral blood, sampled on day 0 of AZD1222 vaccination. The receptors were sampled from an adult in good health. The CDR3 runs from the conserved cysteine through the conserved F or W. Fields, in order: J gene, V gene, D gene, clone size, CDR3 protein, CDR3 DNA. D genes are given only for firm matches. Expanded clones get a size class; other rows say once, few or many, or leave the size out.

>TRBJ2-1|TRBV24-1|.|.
CATSDRIAASSYNEQFF
TGTGCCACCAGTGATAGGATAGCGGCTAGCTCCTACAATGAGCAGTTCTTC
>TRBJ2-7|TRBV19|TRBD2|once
CASSPSGLAGGPLYEQYF
TGTGCCAGTAGTCCCTCAGGACTAGCGGGAGGGCCACTCTACGAGCAGTACTTC
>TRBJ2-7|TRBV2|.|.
CASGLTGYEQYF
TGTGCCAGCGGACTAACAGGGTACGAGCAGTACTTC
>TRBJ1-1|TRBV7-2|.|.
CASSARLVNTEAFF
TGTGCCAGCAGCGCTCGACTTGTCAACACTGAAGCTTTCTTT
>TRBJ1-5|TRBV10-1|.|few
CARDISNQPQHF
TGCGCCAGAGACATTAGCAATCAGCCCCAGCATTTT
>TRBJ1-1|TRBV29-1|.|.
CSVGAGDKNTEAFF
TGCAGCGTTGGGGCAGGAGACAAGAACACTGAAGCTTTCTTT
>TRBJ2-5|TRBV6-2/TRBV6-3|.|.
CASSYSGQLRTQYF
TGTGCCAGCAGTTACTCCGGACAGTTGCGTACCCAGTACTTC
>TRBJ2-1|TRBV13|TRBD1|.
CASSRDRRGEQFF
TGTGCCAGCAGCCGGGACAGGCGAGGTGAGCAGTTCTTC
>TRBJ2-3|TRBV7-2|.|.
CASRFRASTDTQYF
TGTGCCAGCAGGTTCAGGGCTAGCACAGATACGCAGTATTTT
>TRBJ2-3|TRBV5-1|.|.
CASSLFSLSTDTQYF
TGCGCCAGCAGCTTGTTCTCCCTTAGCACAGATACGCAGTATTTT
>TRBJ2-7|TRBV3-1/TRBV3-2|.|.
CASSQVSASYEQYF
TGTGCCAGCAGCCAAGTAAGTGCCTCCTACGAGCAGTACTTC
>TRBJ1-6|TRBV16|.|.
CASSHATRDSSPLHF
TGTGCCAGCAGCCATGCGACGAGGGATTCCTCACCCCTCCACTTT
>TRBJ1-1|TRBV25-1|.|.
CASSLAGRRVEAFF
TGTGCCAGCAGTCTCGCAGGGAGGAGAGTCGAAGCTTTCTTT
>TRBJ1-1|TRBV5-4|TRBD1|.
CASSLGGTGEAFF
TGTGCCAGCAGCTTGGGGGGGACAGGGGAAGCTTTCTTT
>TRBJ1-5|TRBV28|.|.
CASTRQGAGNQPQHF
TGTGCCAGCACCAGGCAAGGGGCCGGCAATCAGCCCCAGCATTTT
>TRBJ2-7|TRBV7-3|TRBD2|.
CASSLSAGGSYEQYF
TGTGCCAGCAGCTTATCAGCGGGAGGTTCCTACGAGCAGTACTTC
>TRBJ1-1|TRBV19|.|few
CASSINLNTEAFF
TGTGCCAGTAGTATAAACCTGAACACTGAAGCTTTCTTT
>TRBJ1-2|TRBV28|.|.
CASRHGPGYTF
TGTGCCAGCAGACATGGTCCTGGCTACACCTTC
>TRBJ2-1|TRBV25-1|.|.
CASGSNEQFF
TGTGCCAGCGGTAGCAATGAGCAGTTCTTC
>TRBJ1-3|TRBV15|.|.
CATSRDRGGGGNTIYF
TGTGCCACCAGCAGAGATCGCGGGGGAGGTGGAAACACCATATATTTT
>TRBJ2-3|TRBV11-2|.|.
CASSLGPGDTQYF
TGTGCCAGCAGCTTAGGCCCCGGTGATACGCAGTATTTT
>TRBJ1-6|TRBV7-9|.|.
CASSLAPGRNSPLHF
TGTGCCAGCAGCTTAGCGCCGGGGCGCAATTCACCCCTCCACTTT
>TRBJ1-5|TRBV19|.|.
CASSMGDNQPQHF
TGTGCCAGTAGTATGGGGGACAATCAGCCCCAGCATTTT